What follows are 30 T cell receptor beta chains derived from one specimen sequenced in a study of CD8 T cells in Susac syndrome. When the RNA was reverse transcribed, random hexamers were used with an input of about 0.5 to 1 ug. From the immunoSEQ multiplex PCR reads, TCRdb called clonotypes with MiXCR, one entry per CDR3 protein. The profile shows about 150,000 distinct CDR3 sequences, approximately 96% of them singletons. The sequenced sample consisted of CD4+ T cells from PBMCs. The receptors were gathered from a human donor with Susac syndrome.

The chain combines TRBV12-3 or TRBV12-4 with TRBJ2-1; TRBD2 matches at 9 bases. J gave up 13 bases and V 4 bases, and 5 bases lay outside the gene matches. The CDR3 totals 12 residues. Here the CDR3 reads CASSSTGLAQFF. The CDR3 region has the DNA TGTGCCAGCAGTTCAACGGGACTAGCTCAGTTCTTC.

The gene calls are TRBV3-1 and TRBJ2-3, with TRBD2 matching 9 bases. The CDR3 consists of 17 residues. Germline values: CDR1 LGHDT, CDR2 YNNKEL (reference sequence). V shed 1 base and J 2 bases; nucleotides not matched to a gene: 7. CDR3 loop: CASSQAGGGADTDTQYF. DNA of the CDR3: TGTGCCAGCAGCCAAGCAGGCGGGGGGGCCGACACAGATACGCAGTATTTT.

V is TRBV20-1 and J is TRBJ2-7; D perhaps matches TRBD1 (6 bases). The CDR3 is 14 amino acids. Trimming stripped 1 base from V and 0 bases from J, with 10 bases between. Per germline, CDR1 DFQATT and CDR2 SNEGSKA (reference sequence). The CDR3 coding sequence is TGCAGTGCTAGAGGGCGGACAGCCTCCTACGAGCAGTACTTC. Translating gives CSARGRTASYEQYF.

The V call is TRBV6-5, the J call TRBJ1-1, with D possibly TRBD1 on 5 matching bases. CDR3 length: 15 residues. CDR1 is MNHEY, CDR2 SVGAGI, per germline. Trimming took 2 bases from V and 10 from J, leaving 20 bases between them. DNA for the CDR3: TGTGCCAGCAGTTACAGGGCAGGGTCGGGGTCAGGAGCTTTCTTT. Protein sequence: CASSYRAGSGSGAFF.

The rearrangement uses TRBV4-1 and TRBJ2-7; 9 nucleotides align to TRBD1. CDR3 length equals 15 residues. The V segment lost 1 base and the J segment 2 bases; nucleotides outside the gene matches: 3. Per germline, CDR1 MGHRA and CDR2 YSYEKL. CDR3 amino acids: CASSQVGTGTYEQYF. DNA of the CDR3: TGCGCCAGCAGCCAAGTTGGGACAGGGACCTACGAGCAGTACTTC.

This chain joins TRBV7-9 and TRBJ2-1; perhaps TRBD2 as D (5 bases). This CDR3 contains 14 residues. Germline V gives CDR1 SEHNR, CDR2 FQNEAQ (reference sequence). The germline V and J ends were trimmed by 3 bases and 5 bases, with 11 bases remaining between them. The CDR3 region has the DNA TGTGCCAGCAGCTTCTTCGGACTTGACAATGAGCAGTTCTTC. Translating gives CASSFFGLDNEQFF.

The gene calls are TRBV9 and TRBJ2-1; unclear D gene. V dropped 0 bases and J dropped 6 bases, with 4 bases sitting between them. The CDR3 is 12 amino acids. CDR1 is SGDLS and CDR2 is YYNGEE in the germline V gene. CDR3 loop: CASSVGINEQFF. The CDR3 coding sequence is TGTGCCAGCAGCGTAGGTATCAATGAGCAGTTCTTC.

This chain uses TRBV24-1 with TRBJ2-5; 14 nucleotides agree with TRBD2. The CDR3 is 16 residues long. The germline gives CDR1 KGHDR, CDR2 SFDVKD. V lost 2 bases, J lost 5 bases, and 3 bases stayed unmatched. In DNA, the CDR3 is TGTGCCACCAGTGATTGGGGACTAGCGGGAGTCGAGACCCAGTACTTC. Translation gives CATSDWGLAGVETQYF.

The genes are TRBV2 and TRBJ1-5; TRBD1 might be the D (6 bases). The germline V and J ends were trimmed by 6 bases and 4 bases, with 10 bases remaining between them. Germline assignment: CDR1 SNHLY and CDR2 FYNNEI. The CDR3 runs 13 residues. The CDR3 loop is CASREDRNQPQHF. The CDR3 DNA reads as TGTGCCAGCAGAGAGGACAGAAATCAGCCCCAGCATTTT.

V usage is TRBV12-3 or TRBV12-4 and J usage is TRBJ2-1; tentatively, D is TRBD1 or TRBD2 (5 bases each). CDR3 length: 14 residues. The germline V and J ends were trimmed by 7 bases and 11 bases, with 21 bases remaining between them. The CDR3 loop reads CASTQYGDGTQQFF. The CDR3 coding sequence is TGTGCCAGCACTCAATATGGAGATGGGACCCAGCAGTTCTTC.

The rearrangement uses TRBV4-1 and TRBJ1-1; no firm D call. The V gene lost 3 bases and the J gene lost 2 bases, with 7 bases spanning the gap. This CDR3 comprises 13 residues. Per the germline V gene, CDR1 is MGHRA and CDR2 is YSYEKL. CDR3 in amino acids: CASSHADNTEAFF. As DNA, the CDR3 is TGCGCCAGCAGCCATGCAGATAACACTGAAGCTTTCTTT.

V usage is TRBV4-1 and J usage is TRBJ2-6; 7 bases are a match to TRBD2. CDR3 length equals 19 residues. The V segment lost 3 bases and the J segment 5 bases; nucleotides outside the gene matches: 16. CDR1 and CDR2 from the germline V gene are MGHRA and YSYEKL. CDR3 region: CASSQPPGTTPKRANVLTF. CDR3 nucleotides: TGCGCCAGCAGCCAGCCCCCCGGGACTACCCCTAAGAGGGCCAACGTCCTGACTTTC.

This chain joins TRBV9 and TRBJ1-2, with D possibly TRBD1 on 5 matching bases. CDR3 length: 13 amino acids. Deletions cut 3 bases from V and 4 bases from J, with 10 bases between. The germline V gene has CDR1 SGDLS and CDR2 YYNGEE. CDR3: CASSARGVYGYTF. The CDR3, as DNA: TGTGCCAGCAGCGCGAGAGGGGTCTATGGCTACACCTTC.

The chain joins TRBV7-2 to TRBJ2-1; D is unclear. Trimming left V 6 bases short and J 4 bases short, with 10 bases between. CDR1 is SGHTA and CDR2 is FQGNSA in the germline V gene. This CDR3 is built from 13 residues. Here the CDR3 DNA reads TGTGCCAGCAGATGGAACAAGTACAATGAGCAGTTCTTC. This gives the protein CASRWNKYNEQFF.

The chain uses TRBV28 and TRBJ2-7; D is perhaps TRBD1 (6 bases). CDR3 length: 13 residues. CDR1 MDHEN and CDR2 SYDVKM come from the germline V gene. V was cut by 7 bases and J by 2 bases, with 12 bases left in between. Here the CDR3 reads CASTMTGAYEQYF. Here the CDR3 DNA reads TGTGCCAGCACCATGACAGGTGCCTACGAGCAGTACTTC. The full variable domain, in which reference TRBV28 and TRBJ2-7 provide the parts outside the CDR3, is DVKVTQSSRYLVKRTGEKVFLECVQDMDHENMFWYRQDPGLGLRLIYFSYDVKMKEKGDIPEGYSVSREKKERFSLILESASTNQTSMYLCASTMTGAYEQYFGPGTRLTVT.

The chain carries TRBV12-3 or TRBV12-4 and TRBJ2-3; D gene unclear. The CDR3 length is 14 residues. The V and J ends lost 3 bases and 2 bases respectively, with 9 bases between them. CDR3 DNA sequence: TGTGCCAGCAGTTTCAGGCAGCACACAGATACGCAGTATTTT. Amino acids: CASSFRQHTDTQYF.

CDR3 region: CASSTRLSSYNEQFF. CDR3 DNA: TGTGCCAGCAGTACCAGACTAAGCTCCTACAATGAGCAGTTCTTC. The chain combines TRBV2 with TRBJ2-1; D might be TRBD2 (5 bases). Trimming left V 5 bases short and J 0 bases short, with 11 bases between. The CDR3 consists of 15 residues. CDR1 and CDR2 (germline): SNHLY, FYNNEI.

The chain recombines TRBV29-1 with TRBJ2-7; 10 bases are a match to TRBD1. The V gene end was trimmed by 6 bases and the J gene end by 1 base; junction bases not matched to a gene: 9. The CDR3 runs to 15 residues. Germline V gene data show CDR1 as SQVTM and CDR2 as ANQGSEA. CDR3 sequence reads: CSVGGTGDLSYEQYF. CDR3 nucleotides: TGCAGCGTCGGTGGGACAGGGGACCTTTCCTACGAGCAGTACTTC.

The chain combines TRBV20-1 with TRBJ2-3, with TRBD2 matching over 9 bases. Looked up from germline, CDR1 is DFQATT and CDR2 is SNEGSKA (reference sequence). This CDR3 is 16 amino acids long. V lost 0 bases, J lost 4 bases, and 8 bases stayed unmatched. This chain's CDR3 is CSARDQPSGMPDTQYF. In DNA form, the CDR3 reads TGCAGTGCTAGAGATCAGCCTAGCGGGATGCCAGATACGCAGTATTTT.

The chain couples TRBV5-1 to TRBJ1-1, with a weak D call TRBD1 (6 bases). Between the trimmed V and J ends, which lost 0 bases and 3 bases, there was a span of 15 bases. Germline CDR1 and CDR2: SGHRS and YFSETQ. This CDR3 is built from 16 residues. CDR3 DNA: TGCGCCAGCAGCTTGGCCAACGGCAGGGGCGACACTGAAGCTTTCTTT. Translating gives CASSLANGRGDTEAFF.

The CDR3 DNA reads TGTGCCAGCAGCTTTAGGACTAGCCCACCGCGCGACTACGAGCAGTACTTC. Amino acids: CASSFRTSPPRDYEQYF. This sequence joins TRBV7-9 and TRBJ2-7; 8 bases match TRBD2. Germline V gives CDR1 SEHNR, CDR2 FQNEAQ (reference sequence). V lost 3 bases and J lost 3; bases outside the gene matches: 13. The CDR3 totals 17 residues.

This clonotype has only one observation. V gene TRBV9 combines with J gene TRBJ1-4; D call uncertain. Between the trimmed V and J ends, which lost 3 bases and 7 bases, there was a span of 10 bases. CDR3 length: 13 amino acids. Germline V gene lookup returns CDR1 SGDLS and CDR2 YYNGEE. This CDR3 is CASSADYSEKLFF. The CDR3, as DNA: TGTGCCAGCAGCGCGGACTATTCTGAAAAACTGTTTTTT.

The CDR3 region has the DNA TGCAGCGTTGAGACCGCAGGGCCATTCTATGGCTACACCTTC. Its protein is CSVETAGPFYGYTF. The rearrangement joins TRBV29-1 to TRBJ1-2; a possible D gene is TRBD1 (5 bases). V shed 3 bases and J shed 4 bases, with 15 bases lying between them. Germline CDR1 and CDR2: SQVTM and ANQGSEA. This CDR3 comprises 14 residues. The whole variable domain, filled in from reference TRBV29-1 and TRBJ1-2, reads SAVISQKPSRDICQRGTSLTIQCQVDSQVTMMFWYRQQPGQSLTLIATANQGSEATYESGFVIDKFPISRPNLTFSTLTVSNMSPEDSSIYLCSVETAGPFYGYTFGSGTRLTVV.

The gene calls are TRBV24-1 and TRBJ2-1; D call uncertain. Germline CDR1 reads KGHDR; CDR2 reads SFDVKD. This CDR3 is 11 amino acids long. V lost 3 bases, J lost 8 bases, and 4 bases lay in between. CDR3 sequence: CATSDKYEQFF. As DNA, the CDR3 is TGTGCCACCAGTGATAAGTATGAGCAGTTCTTC.

The chain recombines TRBV24-1 with TRBJ2-1; tentatively, D is TRBD1 (6 bases). The germline CDR1 and CDR2 sequences are KGHDR and SFDVKD. Trimming took off 2 bases at V and 10 bases at J, with 14 bases between the two ends. The CDR3 runs to 14 residues. CDR3 DNA: TGTGCCACCAGTGATTATAGGGGGTTGGGAGAGCAGTTCTTC. Protein sequence: CATSDYRGLGEQFF.

In regard to this clonotype: The final CDR3 position lacks the conserved phenylalanine or tryptophan, pointing to a likely read error. The rearrangement links TRBV12-3 or TRBV12-4 to TRBJ2-7; 14 bases match TRBD2. V trimming: 6 bases; J trimming: 6 bases; junction bases outside the gene matches: 7. This CDR3 comprises 15 residues. CDR3 DNA: TGTGCCAGCAGACCGGGACTAGCGGGAGCGGGCGAGCAGTACTCC. Encoded protein: CASRPGLAGAGEQYS.

V gene TRBV6-5 combines with J gene TRBJ1-1, with 11 bases fitting TRBD1. The CDR3 runs to 14 residues. Losses at the gene ends were 6 bases for V and 5 bases for J; bases not matched to a gene: 5. In germline, CDR1 is MNHEY, CDR2 SVGAGI. This chain's CDR3 is CASRGQGVRTEAFF. Here the CDR3 DNA reads TGTGCCAGCAGGGGACAGGGGGTTCGGACTGAAGCTTTCTTT.

This chain connects TRBV9 to TRBJ2-3, with 7 bases fitting TRBD1. The CDR3 loop spans 15 amino acids. The V and J ends lost 0 bases and 5 bases, in that order; junction bases with no gene match: 6. In germline, CDR1 is SGDLS, CDR2 YYNGEE. CDR3 nucleotides: TGTGCCAGCAGCGTAGTAAGGGGACAGCAAGATACGCAGTATTTT. It codes for CASSVVRGQQDTQYF.

The V gene is TRBV29-1, the J gene TRBJ2-5, with D perhaps given as TRBD1 or TRBD2 (5 bases each). The V end was cut by 6 bases, the J end by 5 bases, with 16 bases between. The CDR3 runs to 13 residues. The germline V gene has CDR1 SQVTM and CDR2 ANQGSEA. The CDR3 DNA reads TGCAGCGTCCGAGCGAGACAGCGGGAGACCCAGTACTTC. Its protein product is CSVRARQRETQYF.

The chain joins TRBV20-1 to TRBJ1-6; no firm D call. The V end lost 1 base, the J end lost 10 bases, and 14 bases lay between the germline ends. Germline CDR1 and CDR2: DFQATT and SNEGSKA (reference sequence). The CDR3 has 14 residues. Here the CDR3 DNA reads TGCAGTGCTAGAGCCCCGGGAGGGTCCTCACCCCTCCACTTT. This encodes CSARAPGGSSPLHF.